These 23 T cell receptor beta chains were all obtained from the same sample, sequenced in a study of CD8+CD57+ T cells in acquired aplastic anemia. The template for TCR beta VDJ and CDR3 sequence profiling was genomic DNA. TCRdb used MiXCR to reprocess the reads, holding one entry per CDR3 protein. The table lists 200,000 or so distinct CDR3 sequences, approximately 50% of them singletons. Patients chosen for sequencing had shown CD8+CD57+ cell expansion by flow cytometry. The sample comprised sorted CD4+, CD8+, or CD8+CD57+ T cells (not recorded which) from PBMCs. These receptors came from a human donor with aplastic anemia.

This chain links TRBV20-1 with TRBJ2-1; the D is unclear. The CDR3 runs to 9 residues. Germline V lookup: CDR1 DFQATT, CDR2 SNEGSKA (reference sequence). The V gene lost 8 bases and the J gene lost 7 bases, with 6 bases spanning the gap. The CDR3 nucleotides are TGCAGTATTGGGAATGAGCAGTTCTTC. Amino acid sequence: CSIGNEQFF.

The chain combines TRBV29-1 with TRBJ1-6; TRBD1 might be the D (6 bases). The CDR3 is 16 residues long. The germline V gene encodes CDR1 SQVTM and CDR2 ANQGSEA. The V and J ends lost 8 bases and 2 bases respectively, with 19 bases between them. The chain's CDR3 is CSREAAGAAYNSPLHF. As DNA, the CDR3 is TGCAGCCGCGAGGCGGCGGGGGCGGCCTATAATTCACCCCTCCACTTT.

The gene calls are TRBV7-9 and TRBJ2-5; D is possibly TRBD2 (5 bases). The CDR3 is 15 residues long. V dropped 5 bases and J dropped 5 bases, with 18 bases sitting between them. Germline loops: CDR1 SEHNR, CDR2 FQNEAQ (reference sequence). CDR3 bases: TGTGCCAGCAGCCGTCTAGGGAGAGGTACGGAGACCCAGTACTTC. Its protein is CASSRLGRGTETQYF.

This clonotype showed up just a few times. This chain uses TRBV2 with TRBJ1-6, with D tentatively TRBD1 (5 bases). The germline CDR1 and CDR2 sequences are SNHLY and FYNNEI. Trimming took 2 bases from V and 5 from J, leaving 10 bases between them. The CDR3 spans 15 residues. The DNA of the CDR3 is TGTGCCAGCAGTGAAAGGGACGGAGATAATTCACCCCTCCACTTT. This translates into CASSERDGDNSPLHF.

This chain links TRBV11-1 with TRBJ2-1; D is unclear. The CDR3 is 17 residues long. The germline V gene encodes CDR1 SGHAT and CDR2 FQDESV (reference sequence). The V gene lost 3 bases and the J gene lost 0 bases, with 15 bases spanning the gap. The CDR3 loop is CASSFRSQPSSYNEQFF. CDR3 nucleotides: TGTGCCAGCAGCTTCCGAAGCCAACCGAGCTCCTACAATGAGCAGTTCTTC. The full variable domain, rest sourced from reference TRBV11-1 and TRBJ2-1, is EAEVAQSPRYKITEKSQAVAFWCDPISGHATLYWYRQILGQGPELLVQFQDESVVDDSQLPKDRFSAERLKGVDSTLKIQPAELGDSAMYLCASSFRSQPSSYNEQFFGPGTRLTVL.

The chain uses TRBV2 and TRBJ1-1, with D tentatively TRBD1 (5 bases). This CDR3 region has 14 residues. V was pared by 1 base and J by 5 bases, with 11 bases between. Per germline, CDR1 SNHLY and CDR2 FYNNEI. CDR3 region: CASSEEGRGTEAFF. CDR3 nucleotide sequence: TGTGCCAGCAGTGAAGAGGGGCGGGGGACTGAAGCTTTCTTT.

Of note for this clonotype: This may come from a read error, since a much larger clone is one base off. The chain combines TRBV5-5 with TRBJ2-7; D is perhaps TRBD1 or TRBD2 (5 bases each). Germline lookup yields CDR1 SGHKS and CDR2 YYEKEE (reference sequence). The CDR3 contains 14 residues. The DNA for the CDR3 is TGTGCCAGCAGCCCCCCGGGACGGAATTACGGGCAGTACTTC. As protein: CASSPPGRNYGQYF.

As to this clonotype: A read error is possible here, since a much larger clone lies one base away. This rearrangement joins TRBV5-1 to TRBJ1-2; 8 nucleotides align to TRBD1. The CDR3 spans 16 residues. Germline assignment: CDR1 SGHRS and CDR2 YFSETQ. The V segment lost 6 bases and the J segment 4 bases; nucleotides outside the gene matches: 14. The CDR3 sequence: CASNSLTLGTGYGYTF. CDR3 coding DNA: TGCGCCAGCAACTCACTCACTTTGGGGACAGGCTATGGCTACACCTTC.

At least ten counts were recorded for this clonotype. This chain uses TRBV12-3 or TRBV12-4 with TRBJ2-7; TRBD2 aligns across 10 bases. The CDR3 consists of 16 residues. After removal of 3 bases from V and 2 bases from J, the junction contained 7 bases not matched to a gene. CDR3 sequence: CASSFWLAGAPYEQYF. The CDR3 nucleotides are TGTGCCAGCAGTTTCTGGCTAGCGGGAGCCCCCTACGAGCAGTACTTC.

This clonotype was found many times. The V call is TRBV6-1, the J call TRBJ2-7; 11 bases map to TRBD2. The CDR3 contains 16 residues. CDR1 MNHNS and CDR2 SASEGT come from the germline V gene. J gave up 4 bases and V 2 bases, and 7 bases lay outside the gene matches. CDR3 region: CASSELRTSGRYEQYF. The CDR3 DNA reads TGTGCCAGCAGTGAATTGAGGACTAGCGGGCGGTACGAGCAGTACTTC.

V gene TRBV29-1 combines with J gene TRBJ2-7, with a tentative D call TRBD1 (6 bases). V was trimmed by 1 base and J by 5 bases, leaving 15 bases between them. Germline V lookup: CDR1 SQVTM, CDR2 ANQGSEA. The CDR3 totals 14 residues. CDR3 DNA sequence: TGCAGCGTTGAAGTTGGGGGCACTTACGACGAGCAGTACTTC. This sequence encodes CSVEVGGTYDEQYF.

This chain joins TRBV25-1 and TRBJ1-1; D is possibly TRBD1 (6 bases). Germline V CDR1 and CDR2: MGHDK, SYGVNS. The CDR3 runs to 15 residues. Deletions cut 2 bases from V and 0 bases from J, with 10 bases between. The CDR3 here is CASSERGAVNTEAFF. In nucleotides, the CDR3 is TGTGCCAGCAGTGAACGGGGGGCGGTGAACACTGAAGCTTTCTTT. The variable domain in full, with the rest retrieved from reference TRBV25-1 and TRBJ1-1, is EADIYQTPRYLVIGTGKKITLECSQTMGHDKMYWYQQDPGMELHLIHYSYGVNSTEKGDLSSESTVSRIRTEHFPLTLESARPSHTSQYLCASSERGAVNTEAFFGQGTRLTVV.

The rearrangement links TRBV11-2 to TRBJ1-3; D possibly corresponds to TRBD1 (5 bases). Trimming removed 5 bases from V and 0 bases from J, with 20 bases in between. Looked up from germline, CDR1 is SGHAT and CDR2 is FQNNGV. This CDR3 region has 18 residues. The CDR3 here is CASSRIRQIGASGNTIYF. The CDR3 DNA follows: TGTGCCAGCAGCCGTATCCGACAGATAGGGGCCTCTGGAAACACCATATATTTT.

The sample holds many counts of this clonotype. The chain joins TRBV11-2 to TRBJ1-2, with D possibly matching TRBD1 (6 bases). The length of the CDR3 is 13 residues. Germline loops: CDR1 SGHAT, CDR2 FQNNGV. V lost 1 base to trimming and J lost 8 bases, with 11 bases between them. The CDR3 protein is CASSLVIQGGYTF. CDR3 DNA sequence: TGTGCCAGCAGCTTAGTGATACAGGGCGGCTACACCTTC. The full variable domain, in which reference TRBV11-2 and TRBJ1-2 provide the parts outside the CDR3, is EAGVAQSPRYKIIEKRQSVAFWCNPISGHATLYWYQQILGQGPKLLIQFQNNGVVDDSQLPKDRFSAERLKGVDSTLKIQPAKLEDSAVYLCASSLVIQGGYTFGSGTRLTVV.

CDR3 sequence: CSVNSGHEQFF. CDR3 coding DNA: TGCAGCGTTAATTCCGGCCATGAGCAGTTCTTC. The chain employs TRBV29-1 and TRBJ2-1, with D uncertain. Trimming took 5 bases from V and 8 from J, leaving 10 bases between them. The CDR3 runs 11 residues. The germline V gene has CDR1 SQVTM and CDR2 ANQGSEA.

This chain connects TRBV20-1 to TRBJ2-7; 7 bases fit TRBD2. The CDR3 runs 15 residues. The junction had 11 bases not matched to a gene; V was cut back by 0 bases and J by 6 bases. Looked up from germline, CDR1 is DFQATT and CDR2 is SNEGSKA (reference sequence). CDR3 sequence reads: CSARDHMAGVGEQYF. Written as DNA, the CDR3 is TGCAGTGCTAGAGATCATATGGCGGGAGTGGGCGAGCAGTACTTC.

The chain employs TRBV20-1 and TRBJ2-2, with 9 bases that match TRBD1. The CDR3 totals 14 residues. Trimming removed 3 bases from V and 3 bases from J; junction bases left unmatched: 2. Germline CDR1 DFQATT, CDR2 SNEGSKA (reference sequence). The CDR3 DNA sequence: TGCAGTGCTAGCACAGGGGGCTACACCGGGGAGCTGTTTTTT. Translating it yields CSASTGGYTGELFF.

This chain connects TRBV20-1 to TRBJ1-3; D gene unclear. Germline CDR1 DFQATT, CDR2 SNEGSKA (reference sequence). The CDR3 sequence is 11 residues long. Trimming took 3 bases from V and 8 from J, leaving 8 bases between them. The CDR3 region has the DNA TGCAGTGCTAGTAGGGTGGACACCATATATTTT. Translation: CSASRVDTIYF.

The rearrangement links TRBV6-1 to TRBJ2-7, with 7 nucleotides matching TRBD1. The CDR3 runs to 13 residues. Per the germline V gene, CDR1 is MNHNS and CDR2 is SASEGT. V was clipped by 7 bases and J by 2 bases; unmatched bases: 5. In DNA form, the CDR3 reads TGTGCCAGCAAAGGGGGCAAGACCTACGAGCAGTACTTC. It is translated as CASKGGKTYEQYF.

V usage is TRBV20-1 and J usage is TRBJ2-1; no firm D call. The CDR3 runs 13 residues. V lost 7 bases to trimming and J lost 0 bases, with 10 bases between them. Germline values: CDR1 DFQATT, CDR2 SNEGSKA (reference sequence). The CDR3 bases are TGCAGTGTAGGTTCTAGCTCCTACAATGAGCAGTTCTTC. Its translation: CSVGSSSYNEQFF.

In its sample, this clonotype was seen many times. The chain combines TRBV14 with TRBJ2-1, with 7 bases fitting TRBD2. Germline values: CDR1 SGHDN, CDR2 FVKESK. The CDR3 has 16 amino acids. V lost 1 base to trimming and J lost 9 bases; unmatched junction nucleotides: 12. The CDR3 here is CASSQGGLAATGEQFF. The CDR3, as DNA: TGTGCCAGCAGCCAAGGCGGGCTAGCGGCCACGGGTGAGCAGTTCTTC.

The table lists this clonotype with many counts. The rearrangement joins TRBV5-1 to TRBJ2-7; D perhaps matches TRBD1 (5 bases). V was clipped by 2 bases and J by 0 bases, with 12 bases between them. CDR3 size: 15 residues. The germline V gene has CDR1 SGHRS and CDR2 YFSETQ. The chain's CDR3 is CASSLGESGSYEQYF. As DNA, the CDR3 is TGCGCCAGCAGCTTAGGGGAATCGGGCTCCTACGAGCAGTACTTC.

This clonotype appeared a few times. One base away lies a much larger clone, so this may be a sequencing read error. The CDR3 bases are TGTGCCAGCAGCTTAGGTATCGAGCAGTACTTC. This encodes CASSLGIEQYF. This chain connects TRBV7-9 to TRBJ2-7; D not resolved. V lost 1 base and J lost 6, with 4 bases in between. CDR1 is SEHNR and CDR2 is FQNEAQ in the germline V gene (reference sequence). CDR3 length: 11 amino acids. The whole variable domain, remainder taken from reference TRBV7-9 and TRBJ2-7, is DTGVSQNPRHKITKRGQNVTFRCDPISEHNRLYWYRQTLGQGPEFLTYFQNEAQLEKSRLLSDRFSAERPKGSFSTLEIQRTEQGDSAMYLCASSLGIEQYFGPGTRLTVT.